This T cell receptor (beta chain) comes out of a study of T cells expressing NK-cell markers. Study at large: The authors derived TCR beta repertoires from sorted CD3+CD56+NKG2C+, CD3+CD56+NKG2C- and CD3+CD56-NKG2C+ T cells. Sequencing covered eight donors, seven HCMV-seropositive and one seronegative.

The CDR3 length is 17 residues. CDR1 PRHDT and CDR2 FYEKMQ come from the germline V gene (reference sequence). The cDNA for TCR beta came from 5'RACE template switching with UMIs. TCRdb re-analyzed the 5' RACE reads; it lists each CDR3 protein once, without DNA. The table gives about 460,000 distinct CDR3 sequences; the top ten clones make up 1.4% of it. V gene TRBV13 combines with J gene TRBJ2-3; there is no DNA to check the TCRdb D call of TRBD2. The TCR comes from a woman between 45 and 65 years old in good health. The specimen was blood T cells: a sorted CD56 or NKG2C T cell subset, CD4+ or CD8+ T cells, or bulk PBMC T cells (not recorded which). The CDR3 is CASSPNLREASTDTQYF. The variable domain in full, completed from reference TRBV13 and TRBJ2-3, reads AAGVIQSPRHLIKEKRETATLKCYPIPRHDTVYWYQQGPGQDPQFLISFYEKMQSDKGSIPDRFSAQQFSDYHSELNMSSLELGDSALYFCASSPNLREASTDTQYFGPGTRLTVL.